These T cell receptor beta chains were read from a single sample in a study of T cells expressing NK-cell markers. TCRdb re-called the 5' RACE reads and shows each CDR3 protein once, DNA omitted. There are about 540,000 distinct CDR3 sequences in the sample, with 3.5% to 4.5% held by the top ten. The specimen was blood T cells: a sorted CD56 or NKG2C T cell subset, CD4+ or CD8+ T cells, or bulk PBMC T cells (not recorded which). Source of these receptors: a man younger than 30 in good health. Both conserved end residues are part of each CDR3. The order of the fields is J gene, V gene, CDR3 protein.

J: TRBJ2-5
V: TRBV5-1
CDR3: CASGGTTYQETQYF

J: TRBJ2-7
V: TRBV20-1
CDR3: CSARTLTYEQYF

J: TRBJ2-3
V: TRBV5-1
CDR3: CASSLGLAGFADTQYF

J: TRBJ2-1
V: TRBV9
CDR3: CASSVGGKGHQFF

J: TRBJ1-2
V: TRBV11-2
CDR3: CASRNGTRRGYTF

J: TRBJ2-3
V: TRBV5-5
CDR3: CASSLPGQGTTDTQYF

J: TRBJ2-5
V: TRBV5-6
CDR3: CASSLSGSSNLETQYF

J: TRBJ2-5
V: TRBV15
CDR3: CATSRAILAGDETQYF

J: TRBJ2-2
V: TRBV6-1
CDR3: CASSRDGRTNTGELFF

J: TRBJ2-2
V: TRBV19
CDR3: CASRPASLTGELFF

J: TRBJ2-5
V: TRBV11-1
CDR3: CASSLARGPLQETQYF

J: TRBJ2-2
V: TRBV5-5
CDR3: CASSLGFWGNTGELFF

J: TRBJ2-7
V: TRBV12-3/TRBV12-4
CDR3: CASSLPGTGYGEQYF

J: TRBJ2-1
V: TRBV12-3/TRBV12-4
CDR3: CATGTSGYNEQFF

J: TRBJ2-2
V: TRBV18
CDR3: CATEELNTGELFF

J: TRBJ2-5
V: TRBV6-2/TRBV6-3
CDR3: CASSYLTREGRETQYF

J: TRBJ2-2
V: TRBV6-2/TRBV6-3
CDR3: CASSRQGGLELFF

J: TRBJ2-7
V: TRBV7-6
CDR3: CASSPGGRAEQYF

J: TRBJ2-5
V: TRBV12-3/TRBV12-4
CDR3: CASSILAGVVETQYF

J: TRBJ2-1
V: TRBV12-3/TRBV12-4
CDR3: CASKRSVLGQRYNEQFF

J: TRBJ1-1
V: TRBV25-1
CDR3: CASSYPLKGHTEASF

J: TRBJ2-3
V: TRBV5-6
CDR3: CASSFQAGIGTDTQYF

J: TRBJ1-4
V: TRBV20-1
CDR3: CSARRRTGGRRGEKLFF

J: TRBJ2-3
V: TRBV29-1
CDR3: CSVDLIASTDTQYF

J: TRBJ1-5
V: TRBV7-9
CDR3: CASSLDSSDGQPQHF

J: TRBJ2-1
V: TRBV5-6
CDR3: CASSSGLAGKVSSYNEQFF

J: TRBJ2-1
V: TRBV6-1
CDR3: CASRRDPYNEQFF

J: TRBJ2-1
V: TRBV5-1
CDR3: CASSGGTRLISYNEQFF

J: TRBJ2-7
V: TRBV4-2
CDR3: CASSLEGRSPYEQYF

J: TRBJ2-5
V: TRBV20-1
CDR3: CSARDPGETSQTQYF

J: TRBJ2-7
V: TRBV7-2
CDR3: CASSPVGVPFYEQYF

J: TRBJ2-3
V: TRBV7-6
CDR3: CASSSGLAGVFLDTQYF

J: TRBJ2-1
V: TRBV10-3
CDR3: CAISEGTSKNYNEQFF

J: TRBJ2-7
V: TRBV5-1
CDR3: CASSSGGNEQYF

J: TRBJ2-7
V: TRBV5-5
CDR3: CASSSSSYQTYEQYF

J: TRBJ2-1
V: TRBV29-1
CDR3: CSVEGRDEQFF

J: TRBJ2-1
V: TRBV5-1
CDR3: CASLGGINSYNEQFF

J: TRBJ1-2
V: TRBV2
CDR3: CASNFIRGGGYGYTF

J: TRBJ2-3
V: TRBV20-1
CDR3: CSASQTGGITDTQYF

J: TRBJ2-7
V: TRBV10-3
CDR3: CAISEISSYEQYF

J: TRBJ2-1
V: TRBV5-5
CDR3: CASSLSVGRQYEQFF